This T cell receptor (beta chain) was sequenced during a study of OX40 agonist ivuxolimab in advanced cancers. Study background: Patients were given ivuxolimab, an antibody that agonizes OX40 (CD134).

Blood was sampled at baseline, cycle 4 day 1, and cycle 7 day 1. Only in-frame clones appear in the TCRdb table, and some are missing; sequencing was by immunoSEQ multiplex PCR. The sample lists 20,000 to 25,000 clones, roughly four fifths occurring once. This TCR was sampled from an adult with an advanced solid tumor such as melanoma, head and neck, liver or kidney cancer. This sample comprised CD4+ or CD8+ T cells sorted from blood, obtained in a trial of the OX40 agonist ivuxolimab.

CDR3 sequence: CASSLNYGKNEQYF. The CDR3 DNA reads TGTGCCAGCAGCTTAAATTACGGGAAAAACGAGCAGTACTTC. The rearrangement joins TRBV5-4 to TRBJ2-5; the D gene is possibly TRBD2 (5 bases). With the DNA end fitting TRBJ2-7 better, the J assignment may be wrong. The CDR3 length is 14 residues. The germline V gene encodes CDR1 SGHNT and CDR2 YYREEE (reference sequence).